This passage covers 15 T cell receptor beta chains from one sample sequenced in a study of cytomegalovirus exposure and HLA in healthy donors (TCRdb year 2017). Library preparation used the immunoSEQ multiplex PCR assay. For the multiplex PCR, a mixture combining 60 forward primers for TCR Vbeta segments and 13 reverse primers for TCR Jbeta segments was used. TCRdb re-hosts the immuneACCESS table, in-frame sequences only. Its copies lack some clones; in the studies checked, an unresolved V gene accounts for under half of them, and the cause for the rest is not known. This sample's table carries about 200,000 clones. The top ten hold 1.1% of the sample. Sequencing was done on a sample of PBMCs. The source is a girl aged 2-10 years in good health and CMV-seropositive.

The gene calls are TRBV9 and TRBJ2-3; no definite D call. V dropped 0 bases and J dropped 3 bases, with 8 bases sitting between them. Germline-derived CDR1 and CDR2 are SGDLS and YYNGEE. This CDR3 comprises 14 residues. The CDR3 bases are TGTGCCAGCAGCGTAGATGTAGCAACAGATACGCAGTATTTT. The encoded protein is CASSVDVATDTQYF.

The J gene is TRBJ1-5, the V gene TRBV4-1; D remains ambiguous. V lost 1 base, J lost 5 bases, and 18 bases lay in between. This CDR3 comprises 17 residues. Germline V gene lookup returns CDR1 MGHRA and CDR2 YSYEKL. DNA of the CDR3: TGCGCCAGCAGCCAAGGTCCTGGGCAGGCCGATCATCAGCCCCAGCATTTT. It encodes CASSQGPGQADHQPQHF.

The rearrangement uses TRBV11-1 and TRBJ2-5, with D unclear. The J call may be faulty, since TRBJ2-7 better matches the DNA end. This CDR3 contains 13 residues. Germline V CDR1 and CDR2: SGHAT, FQDESV (reference sequence). The CDR3 loop is CASSLLSSYEQYF. CDR3 nucleotide sequence: TGTGCCAGCAGCTTGTTGAGCTCCTACGAGCAGTACTTC.

The V call is TRBV6-1, the J call TRBJ1-5; tentative D call: TRBD1 (5 bases). Trimming pared 4 bases from V and 7 bases from J, leaving 14 bases between. Germline V lookup: CDR1 MNHNS, CDR2 SASEGT. The CDR3 sequence is 14 residues long. As DNA, the CDR3 is TGTGCCAGCAGTGGGGGGAGGGAGATACAGCCCCAGCATTTT. Translating gives CASSGGREIQPQHF.

This chain joins TRBV28 and TRBJ2-7; 7 bases match TRBD1. The ends lost 8 bases at V and 5 bases at J; junction bases unmatched: 9. Germline loops: CDR1 MDHEN, CDR2 SYDVKM. CDR3 length equals 13 residues. CDR3 sequence: CASGSLRGHEQYF. The DNA of the CDR3 is TGTGCCAGCGGGTCCCTGAGGGGGCACGAGCAGTACTTC.

The chain recombines TRBV28 with TRBJ1-4; 9 bases are shared with TRBD1. The CDR3 sequence is 12 residues long. The ends lost 10 bases at V and 8 bases at J; junction bases unmatched: 5. The germline V gene has CDR1 MDHEN and CDR2 SYDVKM. The CDR3 DNA reads TGTGCCACCTACGGGACAGGGGAAAAACTGTTTTTT. Amino acids: CATYGTGEKLFF.

The rearrangement uses TRBV28 and TRBJ1-5, with D tentatively TRBD1 (6 bases). Trimming shortened V by 5 bases and J by 5 bases, and 19 bases separated the two germline ends. This CDR3 contains 16 residues. CDR1 MDHEN and CDR2 SYDVKM come from the germline V gene. The CDR3 DNA reads as TGTGCCAGCAGTCTACAACAGGGTCTAGGGTATCAGCCCCAGCATTTT. Its translation is CASSLQQGLGYQPQHF.

This rearrangement joins TRBV28 to TRBJ2-7; D may be TRBD1 (5 bases). This CDR3 is built from 15 residues. Looked up from germline, CDR1 is MDHEN and CDR2 is SYDVKM. Trimming shortened V by 7 bases and J by 3 bases, and 19 bases separated the two germline ends. Here the CDR3 DNA reads TGTGCCAGCACCCCCCAAGGGGCAGTGGGCTACGAGCAGTACTTC. It specifies CASTPQGAVGYEQYF.

The chain links TRBV19 to TRBJ1-1; 7 bases map to TRBD1. The V gene end was trimmed by 3 bases and the J gene end by 5 bases; junction bases not matched to a gene: 6. The germline gives CDR1 LNHDA, CDR2 SQIVND (reference sequence). The CDR3 is made up of 14 amino acids. CDR3 nucleotide sequence: TGTGCCAGTAGTATCACAGGGGTACGGACTGAAGCTTTCTTT. This sequence encodes CASSITGVRTEAFF.

The chain joins TRBV10-2 to TRBJ2-7; D is uncertain. The V end lost 0 bases, the J end lost 7 bases, and 25 bases lay between the germline ends. In germline, CDR1 is WSHSY, CDR2 SAAADI. The CDR3 has 18 residues. CDR3: CASSESTPGALQAFEQYF. CDR3 DNA: TGCGCCAGCAGTGAGTCGACTCCCGGAGCCTTACAAGCGTTTGAGCAGTACTTC.

The chain carries TRBV7-6 and TRBJ1-3; TRBD1 might be the D (6 bases). The CDR3 length is 15 residues. Germline V CDR1 and CDR2: SGHVS, FNYEAQ. V lost 5 bases, J lost 3 bases, and 14 bases lay in between. The CDR3 coding sequence is TGTGCCAGCAGCCTACAGGGCTGGGGTGGAAACACCATATATTTT. This encodes CASSLQGWGGNTIYF.

CDR3 in amino acids: CASRQGNRELFF. The CDR3 coding sequence is TGCGCCAGTCGACAGGGTAACAGGGAGCTGTTTTTT. The V gene is TRBV10-2, the J gene TRBJ2-2; 7 nucleotides line up with TRBD1. The trim removed 9 bases at V and 9 bases at J, leaving 7 bases unmatched. The germline V gene has CDR1 WSHSY and CDR2 SAAADI. The CDR3 consists of 12 residues.

This sequence joins TRBV4-1 and TRBJ2-1, with 8 bases fitting TRBD2. There are 18 residues in the CDR3. The V gene end was trimmed by 2 bases and the J gene end by 6 bases; junction bases not matched to a gene: 15. Germline V CDR1 and CDR2: MGHRA, YSYEKL. The CDR3 is CASSQRGGDRLIRNEQFF. DNA for the CDR3: TGCGCCAGCAGCCAACGGGGGGGAGACCGCCTCATCCGCAATGAGCAGTTCTTC.

The chain couples TRBV6-5 to TRBJ2-3; 11 nucleotides line up with TRBD1. Trimming at V came to 6 bases and at J to 6 bases, leaving 8 bases not matched to a gene. The CDR3 consists of 15 residues. CDR1 and CDR2 (germline): MNHEY, SVGAGI. In DNA form, the CDR3 reads TGTGCCAGCAGGAAGGGGACAGGGGGTGGGGATACGCAGTATTTT. This sequence encodes CASRKGTGGGDTQYF.

The V gene is TRBV19, the J gene TRBJ2-2; tentative D call: TRBD1 (7 bases). V lost 6 bases to trimming and J lost 5 bases, with 19 bases between them. This CDR3 has 16 residues. Germline lookup yields CDR1 LNHDA and CDR2 SQIVND (reference sequence). In DNA, the CDR3 is TGTGCCAGTAGGAGGGGACAGATCGGGGGTACCGGGGAGCTGTTTTTT. This sequence encodes CASRRGQIGGTGELFF. Filled out from reference TRBV19 and TRBJ2-2, the complete variable domain reads DGGITQSPKYLFRKEGQNVTLSCEQNLNHDAMYWYRQDPGQGLRLIYYSQIVNDFQKGDIAEGYSVSREKKESFPLTVTSAQKNPTAFYLCASRRGQIGGTGELFFGEGSRLTVL.